These 15 T cell receptor beta chains came from one sample sequenced in a study of blood T cell repertoires in COVID-19. Profiled with immunoSEQ multiplex PCR; TCRdb holds only in-frame clones, not every one. The profile covers 55,000 to 75,000 clones, with around 82% appearing a single time and about 15% taken by the ten largest. The sequencing sample was made of peripheral blood. These receptors originate from a man older than 75 with active COVID-19.

The J gene is TRBJ1-2, the V gene TRBV5-6, with TRBD1 as a possible D gene (6 bases). CDR3 length: 12 amino acids. Germline lookup yields CDR1 SGHDT and CDR2 YYEEEE. V was trimmed by 2 bases and J by 8 bases, leaving 10 bases between them. CDR3 in DNA: TGTGCCAGCAGCTTAAGGGGGAACGGCTACACCTTC. Translating it yields CASSLRGNGYTF.

V usage is TRBV2 and J usage is TRBJ2-7, with 13 bases fitting TRBD2. V trimming: 6 bases; J trimming: 4 bases; junction bases outside the gene matches: 9. The CDR3 sequence is 16 residues long. From germline, CDR1 is SNHLY and CDR2 FYNNEI. CDR3 in DNA: TGTGCCAGCAGCGGGACTAGCGGGATTCGGTCATACGAGCAGTACTTC. Translated, it gives CASSGTSGIRSYEQYF.

The chain recombines TRBV6-1 with TRBJ2-3; the D is unclear. Trimming cost V 0 bases and J 1 base, with 14 bases left between them. The CDR3 covers 17 residues. CDR1 and CDR2 from the germline V gene are MNHNS and SASEGT. The CDR3 DNA sequence: TGTGCCAGCAGTGAAGCCTCCTCCTGGCTCGGCACAGATACGCAGTATTTT. Its translation: CASSEASSWLGTDTQYF.

This clone came up once. The chain joins TRBV18 to TRBJ2-7, with 7 bases lining up with TRBD1. The CDR3 has 13 residues. V trimming: 2 bases; J trimming: 4 bases; junction bases outside the gene matches: 2. Per the germline V gene, CDR1 is KGHSH and CDR2 is LQKENI. The CDR3 is CASSPEQGYEQYF. CDR3 nucleotides: TGTGCCAGCTCACCAGAACAGGGGTACGAGCAGTACTTC.

The V call is TRBV5-1, the J call TRBJ1-1; D remains ambiguous. Germline V CDR1 and CDR2: SGHRS, YFSETQ. The CDR3 covers 14 residues. Trimming removed 0 bases at V and 7 bases at J, with 13 bases between. The CDR3 DNA sequence: TGCGCCAGCAGCTTGGGCGGCGGGTCCAATGAAGCTTTCTTT. Its translation: CASSLGGGSNEAFF.

The chain is built from TRBV19 and TRBJ1-3, with unresolved D. CDR1 and CDR2 (germline): LNHDA, SQIVND (reference sequence). Trimming took off 9 bases at V and 4 bases at J, with 25 bases between the two ends. The CDR3 sequence is 17 residues long. CDR3 DNA: TGTGCCAGCTCTGGACGGGTGGGAGGCAGTACCGGAAACACCATATATTTT. Translating it yields CASSGRVGGSTGNTIYF.

The chain uses TRBV19 and TRBJ1-5; D may be TRBD1 (5 bases). Germline V CDR1 and CDR2: LNHDA, SQIVND (reference sequence). The CDR3 length is 16 residues. Trimming took 8 bases from V and 4 from J, leaving 21 bases between them. CDR3 coding DNA: TGTGCCAGTCGGGGTCGGGGGGTGCTCCTTAATCAGCCCCAGCATTTT. Translating gives CASRGRGVLLNQPQHF.

As to this clone: One end of the junction varies from germline; a read error may be responsible. The chain employs TRBV7-7 and TRBJ2-5; 12 bases are a match to TRBD2. Germline CDR1 SSHAT, CDR2 FNYEAQ (reference sequence). CDR3 length: 18 amino acids. This chain's CDR3 is CASSLGGLAGGVQETQYF. The CDR3, as DNA: TGTGCTAGCAGCTTAGGCGGGCTAGCGGGAGGGGTGCAAGAGACCCAGTACTTC.

The sample holds a few counts of this clone. The rearrangement links TRBV5-8 to TRBJ2-7, with TRBD1 matching over 8 bases. Trimming took 4 bases from V and 6 from J; bases not matched to a gene: 12. CDR1 is SGHTS and CDR2 is YDEGEE in the germline V gene. The CDR3 contains 15 residues. CDR3 in DNA: TGTGCCAGCAGCAAATACAGGGACAGGTCTTCCGAGCAGTACTTC. Its translation: CASSKYRDRSSEQYF.

This sequence joins TRBV19 and TRBJ1-2, with unresolved D. Trimming cost V 4 bases and J 4 bases, with 22 bases left between them. CDR1 LNHDA and CDR2 SQIVND come from the germline V gene (reference sequence). This CDR3 is 17 amino acids long. Written as DNA, the CDR3 is TGTGCCAGTAGTACAATTACCGGCCAGAAATGGAGCTATGGCTACACCTTC. It is translated as CASSTITGQKWSYGYTF.

V usage is TRBV20-1 and J usage is TRBJ1-2, with TRBD1 matching over 7 bases. V dropped 3 bases and J dropped 4; count of bases not matched to a gene: 8. In germline, CDR1 is DFQATT, CDR2 SNEGSKA (reference sequence). This CDR3 is built from 14 residues. The CDR3, as DNA: TGCAGTGCTAGTAGGGGACAGAATATCTATGGCTACACCTTC. Amino acids: CSASRGQNIYGYTF.

This chain connects TRBV6-5 to TRBJ2-5; D remains unclear. Trimming stripped 7 bases from V and 2 bases from J, with 11 bases between. The CDR3 runs to 13 residues. Germline V gene sequence: CDR1 MNHEY, CDR2 SVGAGI. This chain's CDR3 is CASNHRSQETQYF. CDR3 coding DNA: TGTGCCAGCAATCATCGCAGTCAAGAGACCCAGTACTTC.

The chain has TRBV7-3 and TRBJ2-2, with 12 bases that match TRBD2. Germline V gene data show CDR1 as SGHTA and CDR2 as FQGTGA. This CDR3 is built from 16 residues. V lost 3 bases to trimming and J lost 3 bases; unmatched junction nucleotides: 2. The CDR3 DNA is TGTGCCAGCAGCTTGACTAGCGGGGGATACACCGGGGAGCTGTTTTTT. Its translation is CASSLTSGGYTGELFF. The complete variable domain, with remaining parts taken from reference TRBV7-3 and TRBJ2-2, reads GAGVSQTPSNKVTEKGKYVELRCDPISGHTALYWYRQSLGQGPEFLIYFQGTGAADDSGLPNDRFFAVRPEGSVSTLKIQRTERGDSAVYLCASSLTSGGYTGELFFGEGSRLTVL.

V gene TRBV25-1 combines with J gene TRBJ2-2; 11 bases align to TRBD2. The length of the CDR3 is 17 residues. V was clipped by 6 bases and J by 1 base; unmatched bases: 7. The germline V gene has CDR1 MGHDK and CDR2 SYGVNS. Here the CDR3 reads CASSHAGTSGNTGELFF. The CDR3 DNA is TGTGCCAGCAGCCATGCCGGGACTAGCGGGAACACCGGGGAGCTGTTTTTT.

The genes are TRBV5-4 and TRBJ2-5; 10 bases align to TRBD2. CDR1 is SGHNT, CDR2 YYREEE, per germline (reference sequence). V gave up 3 bases and J gave up 5 bases; unmatched junction bases: 4. CDR3 length: 14 amino acids. CDR3 region: CASSSRAGGETQYF. The CDR3 coding sequence is TGTGCCAGCAGCTCAAGAGCGGGGGGGGAGACCCAGTACTTC.